Listed below are T cell receptor beta chains from one sample, sequenced in a study of blood T cell repertoires in COVID-19. The assay was immunoSEQ multiplex PCR, and TCRdb's table has in-frame clones only and misses some. The table includes around 200,000 clones, just under 90% detected once. Sequencing was done on a sample of peripheral blood. Receptors originate from a man aged 55-75 years who had recovered from COVID-19. The conserved cysteine and the conserved F or W are not part of the CDR3 here. The order of the fields is J gene, V gene, CDR3 protein.

TRBJ2-1 | TRBV24-1 | ATSDSGGPNEQF
TRBJ1-1 | TRBV18 | ASSQGQNTEAF
TRBJ1-5 | TRBV28 | ASKTGSDQPQH
TRBJ2-7 | TRBV5-1 | ASSLGRTGTYEQY
TRBJ2-1 | TRBV27 | ASSPTGTGAPNEQF
TRBJ2-1 | TRBV11-3 | ASSSGQGMWDEQF
TRBJ2-7 | TRBV11-1 | ASSPRDNYEQY
TRBJ1-4 | TRBV27 | ASSPNRVLSEKLF
TRBJ1-6 | TRBV5-1 | ASSSGRLDSPLH
TRBJ1-1 | TRBV30 | AWTGQGIEAF
TRBJ2-1 | TRBV7-8 | ASSLLRGSSYNEQF
TRBJ1-5 | TRBV9 | ASSRTGGGQPQH
TRBJ1-4 | TRBV7-2 | ASRFRGTGTNEKLF
TRBJ2-7 | TRBV9 | ASRRVGPYEQY
TRBJ2-3 | TRBV6-5 | ASSYGGGGSTDTQY
TRBJ2-6 | TRBV7-3 | ASSARDKSSGANVLT
TRBJ2-1 | TRBV3-1/TRBV3-2 | ACGTNNEQF